This TCR beta chain is from a study of PD-1 blockade in mismatch repair-deficient tumors. Study-level points and caveats: Rapid post-treatment expansion, then contraction, generally preceding radiologic response, marked tumor-resident clones.

The TCR-sequenced patients were a few responders to pembrolizumab. About this clone: The antigen remains unidentified.

TCRdb keeps only in-frame clones here, not all; method: immunoSEQ multiplex PCR. The sample contains roughly 15,000 clones, 84% of which appear only once. CDR3 size: 14 residues. J was trimmed by 1 base and V by 7 bases; bases with no gene match: 6. CDR1 and CDR2 from the germline V gene are SEHNR and FQNEAQ (reference sequence). Sequenced here: PBMCs, sampled before pembrolizumab treatment. The TCR originated in an adult with mismatch repair-deficient cancer. This sequence joins TRBV7-9 and TRBJ2-7, with 8 positions matching TRBD2. The chain's CDR3 is CASTPSGPSYEQYF. DNA for the CDR3: TGTGCCAGCACCCCTAGCGGGCCGTCCTACGAGCAGTACTTC.